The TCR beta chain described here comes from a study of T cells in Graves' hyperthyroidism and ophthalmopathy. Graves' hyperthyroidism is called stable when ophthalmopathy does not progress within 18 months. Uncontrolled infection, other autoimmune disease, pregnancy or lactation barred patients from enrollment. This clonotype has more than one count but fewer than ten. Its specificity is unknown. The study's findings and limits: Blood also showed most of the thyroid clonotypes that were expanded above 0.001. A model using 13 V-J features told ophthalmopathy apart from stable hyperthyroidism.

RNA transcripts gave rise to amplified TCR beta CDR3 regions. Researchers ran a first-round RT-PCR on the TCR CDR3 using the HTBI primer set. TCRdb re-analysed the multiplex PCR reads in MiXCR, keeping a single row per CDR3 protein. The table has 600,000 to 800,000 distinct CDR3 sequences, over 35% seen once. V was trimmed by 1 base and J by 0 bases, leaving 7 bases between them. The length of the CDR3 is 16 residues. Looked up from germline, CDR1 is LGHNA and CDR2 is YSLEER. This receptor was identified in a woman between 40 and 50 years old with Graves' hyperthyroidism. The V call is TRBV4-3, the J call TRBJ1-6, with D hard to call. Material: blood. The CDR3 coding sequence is TGCGCCAGCAGCCAAGGTCGGAGCTCCTATAATTCACCCCTCCACTTT. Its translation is CASSQGRSSYNSPLHF.